This T cell receptor beta chain was captured in a study of T cells after yellow fever vaccination. Study observations and caveats: A faster peak, day 5 versus 15, was reached by the weaker secondary response.

Details on this clonotype: Its antigen is not known.

The ends were cut back, 4 bases at V and 5 bases at J, with 10 bases in the middle. The CDR3 totals 13 residues. The germline gives CDR1 SGHRS, CDR2 YFSETQ. A process of 5'RACE template switching, which added a universal primer site and UMIs, was used to make TCR cDNA. TCRdb reprocessed the 5' RACE reads via MiXCR and lists one record per CDR3 protein. The sample has 300,000 to 400,000 distinct CDR3 sequences, around 8.1% seen once. The clonotype originates from a man younger than 35 who received the YFV17D yellow fever vaccine. This material consisted of PBMCs, taken roughly seven weeks after the first yellow fever vaccination. V usage is TRBV5-1 and J usage is TRBJ2-1; D possibly matches TRBD1 or TRBD2 (5 bases each). Here the CDR3 reads CASSPGANNEQFF. The CDR3 DNA reads TGCGCCAGCAGCCCCGGGGCCAACAATGAGCAGTTCTTC.